The subject of this entry is one T cell receptor beta chain. Method: immunoSEQ multiplex PCR; TCRdb's copy keeps in-frame clones and lacks some. Of approximately 300,000 clones listed, approximately 83% were seen once; the top ten hold roughly 4%. This specimen comes from a study of blood T cell repertoires in COVID-19. The CDR3 extends over 17 amino acids. Germline CDR1 and CDR2: SGDLS and YYNGEE. The V gene lost 1 base and the J gene lost 1 base, with 15 bases spanning the gap. The TCR originated in a woman in her thirties who had recovered from COVID-19. The chain uses TRBV9 and TRBJ1-3; no firm D call. Sequenced: PBMCs or T cells enriched from blood (not recorded which). In DNA, the CDR3 is TGTGCCAGCAGCGTAAACCCACGGACTTGGTCTGGAAACACCATATATTTT. Its protein is CASSVNPRTWSGNTIYF.